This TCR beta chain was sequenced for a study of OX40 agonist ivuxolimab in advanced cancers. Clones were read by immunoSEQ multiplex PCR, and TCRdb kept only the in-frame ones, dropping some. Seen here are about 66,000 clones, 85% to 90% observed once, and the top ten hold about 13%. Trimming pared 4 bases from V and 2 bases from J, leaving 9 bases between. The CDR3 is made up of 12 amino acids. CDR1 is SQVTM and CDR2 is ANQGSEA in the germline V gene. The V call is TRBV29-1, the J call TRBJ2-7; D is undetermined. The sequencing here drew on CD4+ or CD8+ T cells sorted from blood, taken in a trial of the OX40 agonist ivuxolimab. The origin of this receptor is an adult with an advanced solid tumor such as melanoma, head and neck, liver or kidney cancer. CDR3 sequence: CSVGSGTYEQYF. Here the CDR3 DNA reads TGCAGCGTTGGATCAGGAACCTACGAGCAGTACTTC.